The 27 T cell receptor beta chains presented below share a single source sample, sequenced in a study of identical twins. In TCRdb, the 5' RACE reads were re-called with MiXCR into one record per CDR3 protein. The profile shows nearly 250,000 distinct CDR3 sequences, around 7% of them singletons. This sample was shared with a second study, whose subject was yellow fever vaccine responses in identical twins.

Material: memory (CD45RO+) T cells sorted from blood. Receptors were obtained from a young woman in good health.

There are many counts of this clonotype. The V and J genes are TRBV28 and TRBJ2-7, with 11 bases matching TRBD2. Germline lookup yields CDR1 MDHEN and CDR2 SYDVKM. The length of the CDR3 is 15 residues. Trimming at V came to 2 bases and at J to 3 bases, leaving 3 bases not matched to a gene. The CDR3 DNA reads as TGTGCCAGCAGTTTAATGGGACTAGCGGTCTACGAGCAGTACTTC. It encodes CASSLMGLAVYEQYF.

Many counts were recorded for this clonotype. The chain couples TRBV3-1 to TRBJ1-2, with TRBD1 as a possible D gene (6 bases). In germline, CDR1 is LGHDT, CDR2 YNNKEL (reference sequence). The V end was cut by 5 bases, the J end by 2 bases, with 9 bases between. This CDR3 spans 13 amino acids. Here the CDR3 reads CASSSGANYGYTF. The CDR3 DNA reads TGTGCCAGCAGCTCAGGGGCGAACTATGGCTACACCTTC.

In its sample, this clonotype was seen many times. CDR3 nucleotide sequence: TGTGCCAGCAGCACCTCCGCGACTGCCACCGGGGAGCTGTTTTTT. Its translation is CASSTSATATGELFF. The chain uses TRBV12-3 or TRBV12-4 and TRBJ2-2; D is uncertain. CDR3 length: 15 amino acids. V lost 6 bases, J lost 4 bases, and 15 bases lay in between.

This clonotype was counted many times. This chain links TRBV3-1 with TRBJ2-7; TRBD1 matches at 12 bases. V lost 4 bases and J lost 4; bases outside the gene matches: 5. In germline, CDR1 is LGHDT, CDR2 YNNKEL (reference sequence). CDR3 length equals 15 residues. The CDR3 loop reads CASSRKGQGAYEQYF. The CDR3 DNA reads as TGTGCCAGCAGCCGAAAGGGACAGGGGGCTTACGAGCAGTACTTC.

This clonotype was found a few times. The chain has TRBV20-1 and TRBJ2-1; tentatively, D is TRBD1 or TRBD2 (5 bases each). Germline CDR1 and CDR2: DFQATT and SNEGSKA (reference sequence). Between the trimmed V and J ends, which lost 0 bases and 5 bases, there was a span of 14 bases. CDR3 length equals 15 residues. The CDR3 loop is CSARDYTKGHNEQFF. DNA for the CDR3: TGCAGTGCTAGAGATTACACGAAGGGACACAATGAGCAGTTCTTC.

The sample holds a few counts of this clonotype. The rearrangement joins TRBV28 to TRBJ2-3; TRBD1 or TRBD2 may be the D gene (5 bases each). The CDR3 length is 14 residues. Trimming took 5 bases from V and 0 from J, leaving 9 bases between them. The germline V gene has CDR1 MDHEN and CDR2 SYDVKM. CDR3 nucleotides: TGTGCCAGCAGTACAGGACTTAGCACAGATACGCAGTATTTT. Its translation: CASSTGLSTDTQYF.

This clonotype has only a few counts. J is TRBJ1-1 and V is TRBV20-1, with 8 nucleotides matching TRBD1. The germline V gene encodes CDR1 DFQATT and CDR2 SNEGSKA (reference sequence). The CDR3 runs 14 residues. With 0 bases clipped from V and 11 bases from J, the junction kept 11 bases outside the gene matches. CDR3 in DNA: TGCAGTGCTAGAGATCAGGGGGCCGCCGGATCGGCTTTCTTT. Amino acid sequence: CSARDQGAAGSAFF.

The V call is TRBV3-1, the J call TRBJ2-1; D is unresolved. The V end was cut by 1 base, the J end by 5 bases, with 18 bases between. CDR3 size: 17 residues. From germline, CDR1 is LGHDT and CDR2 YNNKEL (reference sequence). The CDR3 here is CASSQGWPHATDNEQFF. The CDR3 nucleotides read TGTGCCAGCAGCCAAGGTTGGCCGCATGCAACCGACAATGAGCAGTTCTTC.

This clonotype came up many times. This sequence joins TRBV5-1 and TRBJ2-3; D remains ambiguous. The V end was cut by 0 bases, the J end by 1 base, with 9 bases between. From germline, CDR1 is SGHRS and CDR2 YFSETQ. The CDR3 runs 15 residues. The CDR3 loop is CASSLDLAGTDTQYF. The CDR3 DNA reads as TGCGCCAGCAGCTTGGATCTCGCGGGCACAGATACGCAGTATTTT.

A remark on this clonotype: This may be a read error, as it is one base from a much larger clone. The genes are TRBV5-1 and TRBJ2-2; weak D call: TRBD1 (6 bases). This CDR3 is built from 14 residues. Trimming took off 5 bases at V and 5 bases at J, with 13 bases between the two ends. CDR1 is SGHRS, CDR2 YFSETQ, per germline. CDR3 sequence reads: CASRTSGETGELFF. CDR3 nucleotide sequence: TGCGCCAGCAGAACCTCAGGGGAGACCGGGGAGCTGTTTTTT. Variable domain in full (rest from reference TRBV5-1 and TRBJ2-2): KAGVTQTPRYLIKTRGQQVTLSCSPISGHRSVSWYQQTPGQGLQFLFEYFSETQRNKGNFPGRFSGRQFSNSRSEMNVSTLELGDSALYLCASRTSGETGELFFGEGSRLTVL.

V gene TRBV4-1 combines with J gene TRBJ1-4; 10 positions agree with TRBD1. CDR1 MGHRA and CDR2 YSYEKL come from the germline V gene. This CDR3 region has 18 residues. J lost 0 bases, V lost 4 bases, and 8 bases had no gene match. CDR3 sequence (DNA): TGCGCCAGCAGCCTGAACCCTGGACAGGGGGCAACTAATGAAAAACTGTTTTTT. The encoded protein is CASSLNPGQGATNEKLFF.

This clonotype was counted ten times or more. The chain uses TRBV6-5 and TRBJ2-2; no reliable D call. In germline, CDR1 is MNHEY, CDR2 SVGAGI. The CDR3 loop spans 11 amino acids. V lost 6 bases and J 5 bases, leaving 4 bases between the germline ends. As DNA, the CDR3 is TGTGCCAGCAGAAGAACCGGGGAGCTGTTTTTT. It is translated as CASRRTGELFF.

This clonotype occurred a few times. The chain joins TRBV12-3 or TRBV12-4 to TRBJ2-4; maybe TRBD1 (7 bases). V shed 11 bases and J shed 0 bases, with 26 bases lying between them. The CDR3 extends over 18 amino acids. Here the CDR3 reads CAFSSSGGGGLAKNIQYF. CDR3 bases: TGTGCCTTCAGTTCCTCAGGGGGTGGGGGACTAGCCAAAAACATTCAGTACTTC.

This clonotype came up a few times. The CDR3 loop is CASSQKGGGRNTEAFF. CDR3 coding DNA: TGCGCCAGCAGCCAAAAGGGCGGGGGAAGGAACACTGAAGCTTTCTTT. The chain combines TRBV4-1 with TRBJ1-1; D possibly corresponds to TRBD1 (5 bases). V was trimmed by 2 bases and J by 1 base, leaving 14 bases between them. The germline V gene has CDR1 MGHRA and CDR2 YSYEKL. The CDR3 totals 16 residues.

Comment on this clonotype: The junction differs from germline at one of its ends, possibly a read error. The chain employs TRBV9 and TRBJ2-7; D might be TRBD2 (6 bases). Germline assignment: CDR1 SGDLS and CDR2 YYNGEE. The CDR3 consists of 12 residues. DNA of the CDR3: TGTGCCAGTTCCGGGAGCCTTAGCCCCCTGTTCTTC. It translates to CASSGSLSPLFF.

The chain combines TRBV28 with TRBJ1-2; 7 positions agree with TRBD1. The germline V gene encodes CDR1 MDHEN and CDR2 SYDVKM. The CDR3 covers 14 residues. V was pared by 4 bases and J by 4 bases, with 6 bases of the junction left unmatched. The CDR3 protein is CASSSTGWVYGYTF. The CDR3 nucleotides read TGTGCCAGCAGTTCGACAGGGTGGGTCTATGGCTACACCTTC.

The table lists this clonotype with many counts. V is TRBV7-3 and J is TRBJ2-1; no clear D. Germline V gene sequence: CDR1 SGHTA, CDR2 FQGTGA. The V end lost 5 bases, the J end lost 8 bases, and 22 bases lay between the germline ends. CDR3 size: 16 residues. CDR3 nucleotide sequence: TGTGCCAGCAGCCCCAGCCCGGTTTTCTACCCCGATGAGCAGTTCTTC. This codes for CASSPSPVFYPDEQFF.

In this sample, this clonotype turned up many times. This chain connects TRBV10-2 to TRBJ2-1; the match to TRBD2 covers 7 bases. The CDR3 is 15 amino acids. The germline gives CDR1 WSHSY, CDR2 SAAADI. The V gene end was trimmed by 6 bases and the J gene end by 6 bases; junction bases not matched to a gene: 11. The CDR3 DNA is TGCGCCAGCAGGGATTCCGGGACGGGGGGCAATGAGCAGTTCTTC. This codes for CASRDSGTGGNEQFF.

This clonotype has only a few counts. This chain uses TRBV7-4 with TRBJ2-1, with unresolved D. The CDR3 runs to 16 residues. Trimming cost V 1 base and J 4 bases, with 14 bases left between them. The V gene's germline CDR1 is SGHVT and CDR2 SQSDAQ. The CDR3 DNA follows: TGTGCCAGCAGCTTAGAGGAAGACCAGTATTACAATGAGCAGTTCTTC. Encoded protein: CASSLEEDQYYNEQFF.

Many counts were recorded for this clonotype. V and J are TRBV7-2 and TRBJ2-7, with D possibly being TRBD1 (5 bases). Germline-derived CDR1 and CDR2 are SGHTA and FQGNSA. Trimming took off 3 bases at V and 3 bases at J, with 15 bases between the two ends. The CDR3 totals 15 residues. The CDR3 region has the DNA TGTGCCAGCAGCTTTTCGGCAGGGAACGACTACGAGCAGTACTTC. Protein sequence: CASSFSAGNDYEQYF.

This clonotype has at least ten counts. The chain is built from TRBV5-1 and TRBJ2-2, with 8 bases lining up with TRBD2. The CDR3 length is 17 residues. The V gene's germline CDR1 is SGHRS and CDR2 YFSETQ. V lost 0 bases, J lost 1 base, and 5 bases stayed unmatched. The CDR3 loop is CASSLAWRGENTGELFF. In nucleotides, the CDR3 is TGCGCCAGCAGCTTGGCCTGGCGGGGGGAGAACACCGGGGAGCTGTTTTTT.

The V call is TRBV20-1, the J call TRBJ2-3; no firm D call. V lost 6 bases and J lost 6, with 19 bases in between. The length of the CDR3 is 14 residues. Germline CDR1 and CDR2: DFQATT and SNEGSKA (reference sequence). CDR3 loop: CSAGARAGSDTQYF. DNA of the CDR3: TGCAGTGCCGGCGCCCGGGCAGGCTCGGATACGCAGTATTTT.

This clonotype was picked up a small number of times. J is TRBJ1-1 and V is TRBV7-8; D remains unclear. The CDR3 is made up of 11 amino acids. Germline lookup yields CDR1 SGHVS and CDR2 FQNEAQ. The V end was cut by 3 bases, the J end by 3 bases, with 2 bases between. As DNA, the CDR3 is TGTGCCAGCAGCTTTCACACTGAAGCTTTCTTT. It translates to CASSFHTEAFF.

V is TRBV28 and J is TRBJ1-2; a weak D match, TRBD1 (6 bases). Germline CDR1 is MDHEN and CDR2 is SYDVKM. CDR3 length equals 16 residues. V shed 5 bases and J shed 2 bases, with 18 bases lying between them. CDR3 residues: CASSPLSGTTNYGYTF. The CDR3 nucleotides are TGTGCCAGCAGTCCCTTATCGGGGACAACGAACTATGGCTACACCTTC.

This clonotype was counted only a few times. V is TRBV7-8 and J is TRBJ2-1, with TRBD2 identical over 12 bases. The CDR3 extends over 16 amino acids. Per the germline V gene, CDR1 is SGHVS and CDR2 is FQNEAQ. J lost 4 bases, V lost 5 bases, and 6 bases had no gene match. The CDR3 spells CASSPGTSGLYNEQFF. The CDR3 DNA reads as TGTGCCAGCAGCCCGGGGACTAGCGGGCTGTACAATGAGCAGTTCTTC.

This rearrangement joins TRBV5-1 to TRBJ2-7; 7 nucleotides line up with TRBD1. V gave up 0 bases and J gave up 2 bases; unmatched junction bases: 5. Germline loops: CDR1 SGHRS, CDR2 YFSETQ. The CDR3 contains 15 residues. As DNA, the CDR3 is TGCGCCAGCAGCTTGGCTCCGGGACAGACCTACGAGCAGTACTTC. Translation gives CASSLAPGQTYEQYF.

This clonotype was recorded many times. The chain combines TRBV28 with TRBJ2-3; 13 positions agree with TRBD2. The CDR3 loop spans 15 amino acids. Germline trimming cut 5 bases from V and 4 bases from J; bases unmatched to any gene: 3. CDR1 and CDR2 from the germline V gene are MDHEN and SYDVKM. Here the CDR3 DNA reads TGTGCCAGCAGTCCGGGACTAGCGGGGTCAGATACGCAGTATTTT. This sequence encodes CASSPGLAGSDTQYF.